The rows below give T cell receptor beta chains drawn from one sample of a study of blood T cell repertoires in COVID-19. Here immunoSEQ multiplex PCR was the method, and the copy in TCRdb shows in-frame clones only, minus some. The table records tens of thousands of clones, 82% of them present only once. Material for sequencing was peripheral blood. These receptors were collected from a woman older than 75 with acute or convalescent COVID-19. Both conserved end residues are part of each CDR3. A D gene is named only where the DNA matches it firmly. For some rows the clone size is stated as once, few or many, or as a class when expanded; others skip it.

d_call: .
clone_size: .
j_call: TRBJ2-6
v_call: TRBV27
cdr3_aa: CASSLSMGAFSSGANVLTF

d_call: .
clone_size: .
j_call: TRBJ2-1
v_call: TRBV6-2/TRBV6-3
cdr3_aa: CASSTSTSGRADYNEQFF

d_call: TRBD2
clone_size: .
j_call: TRBJ2-7
v_call: TRBV5-1
cdr3_aa: CASSFNGGRAGEQYF

d_call: TRBD1
clone_size: .
j_call: TRBJ2-1
v_call: TRBV2
cdr3_aa: CASSPDRAGEQFF

d_call: .
clone_size: .
j_call: TRBJ1-5
v_call: TRBV24-1
cdr3_aa: CATQAHPQGNQPQHF

d_call: TRBD1
clone_size: .
j_call: TRBJ2-7
v_call: TRBV18
cdr3_aa: CASSPAGTGGYEQYF

d_call: TRBD1
clone_size: .
j_call: TRBJ1-6
v_call: TRBV5-1
cdr3_aa: CASRRDRNNSPLHF

d_call: .
clone_size: .
j_call: TRBJ1-1
v_call: TRBV19
cdr3_aa: CASSIRGKTEAFF

d_call: .
clone_size: .
j_call: TRBJ2-1
v_call: TRBV5-1
cdr3_aa: CASSLEGSVHPPQFF

d_call: .
clone_size: .
j_call: TRBJ2-3
v_call: TRBV15
cdr3_aa: CATSRGGMGTDTQYF

d_call: .
clone_size: .
j_call: TRBJ1-4
v_call: TRBV6-5
cdr3_aa: CASSSTTTNEKLFF

d_call: TRBD2
clone_size: .
j_call: TRBJ2-5
v_call: TRBV7-2
cdr3_aa: CASSPGLAGVETQYF

d_call: .
clone_size: .
j_call: TRBJ1-4
v_call: TRBV14
cdr3_aa: CASSQVRGGKLFF

d_call: .
clone_size: once
j_call: TRBJ2-3
v_call: TRBV5-1
cdr3_aa: CASSLLGGRSLADTQYF

d_call: .
clone_size: .
j_call: TRBJ2-5
v_call: TRBV3-1/TRBV3-2
cdr3_aa: CASSQGLDMGQETQYF

d_call: TRBD1
clone_size: .
j_call: TRBJ2-5
v_call: TRBV28
cdr3_aa: CASSFDRGRETQYF

d_call: TRBD1
clone_size: .
j_call: TRBJ2-2
v_call: TRBV18
cdr3_aa: CASSPPGQGFYTGELFF

d_call: .
clone_size: .
j_call: TRBJ1-1
v_call: TRBV19
cdr3_aa: CASSIGGGTFEAFF

d_call: TRBD2
clone_size: .
j_call: TRBJ2-7
v_call: TRBV27
cdr3_aa: CASRGLAGHYEQYF

d_call: .
clone_size: .
j_call: TRBJ1-1
v_call: TRBV20-1
cdr3_aa: CSASAGRDTEAFF

d_call: .
clone_size: .
j_call: TRBJ2-3
v_call: TRBV21-1
cdr3_aa: CASSMGQGWTDTQYF

d_call: TRBD2
clone_size: .
j_call: TRBJ2-2
v_call: TRBV11-3
cdr3_aa: CASSSSNTSGGRNTGELFF

d_call: .
clone_size: .
j_call: TRBJ1-1
v_call: TRBV18
cdr3_aa: CASSPQGTNTEAFF

d_call: .
clone_size: once
j_call: TRBJ1-5
v_call: TRBV6-1
cdr3_aa: CASSDTTFLQGSQPQHF

d_call: TRBD2
clone_size: .
j_call: TRBJ2-7
v_call: TRBV7-2
cdr3_aa: CASSTLAGFYEQYF

d_call: .
clone_size: .
j_call: TRBJ1-6
v_call: TRBV27
cdr3_aa: CASSFSLSPLHF

d_call: TRBD1
clone_size: .
j_call: TRBJ2-7
v_call: TRBV29-1
cdr3_aa: CSAVKGQGAYEQYF

d_call: TRBD2
clone_size: .
j_call: TRBJ2-7
v_call: TRBV5-1
cdr3_aa: CASSLDPGGSSYEQYF

d_call: TRBD2
clone_size: few
j_call: TRBJ2-2
v_call: TRBV11-2
cdr3_aa: CASSLVRLAGIGRELFF

d_call: .
clone_size: once
j_call: TRBJ2-3
v_call: TRBV30
cdr3_aa: CAWSGSADTQYF

d_call: .
clone_size: few
j_call: TRBJ1-1
v_call: TRBV4-3
cdr3_aa: CASSQADIRNTEAFF

d_call: .
clone_size: .
j_call: TRBJ1-4
v_call: TRBV19
cdr3_aa: CAVGRTNEKLFF

d_call: TRBD1
clone_size: .
j_call: TRBJ1-2
v_call: TRBV7-9
cdr3_aa: CASSPSGTGAGYTF

d_call: TRBD1
clone_size: .
j_call: TRBJ1-2
v_call: TRBV24-1
cdr3_aa: CATSVRGANGYTF

d_call: TRBD1
clone_size: .
j_call: TRBJ2-2
v_call: TRBV7-2
cdr3_aa: CASSDRASTGELFF

d_call: .
clone_size: .
j_call: TRBJ2-1
v_call: TRBV24-1
cdr3_aa: CATSNTNEQFF

d_call: .
clone_size: .
j_call: TRBJ2-7
v_call: TRBV3-1/TRBV3-2
cdr3_aa: CASSHGQMTYEQYF

d_call: .
clone_size: .
j_call: TRBJ2-7
v_call: TRBV20-1
cdr3_aa: CSARDHYEQYF

d_call: .
clone_size: .
j_call: TRBJ2-2
v_call: TRBV18
cdr3_aa: CASSPRRELGTGELFF

d_call: .
clone_size: .
j_call: TRBJ2-2
v_call: TRBV6-6
cdr3_aa: CASSYRAAANTGELFF

d_call: .
clone_size: .
j_call: TRBJ2-1
v_call: TRBV5-1
cdr3_aa: CASSLRSARNNEQFF

d_call: .
clone_size: .
j_call: TRBJ2-1
v_call: TRBV5-4
cdr3_aa: CASSLVGQGFHQFF

d_call: .
clone_size: .
j_call: TRBJ1-1
v_call: TRBV9
cdr3_aa: CASSPGSGYQAFF

d_call: .
clone_size: .
j_call: TRBJ2-7
v_call: TRBV6-5
cdr3_aa: CASRQQTYEQYF

d_call: TRBD2
clone_size: .
j_call: TRBJ2-2
v_call: TRBV5-1
cdr3_aa: CASSLGLAGPLGGGELFF

d_call: .
clone_size: once
j_call: TRBJ2-7
v_call: TRBV2
cdr3_aa: CASSLQGKGYEQYF

d_call: .
clone_size: .
j_call: TRBJ2-1
v_call: TRBV11-3
cdr3_aa: CASSQKSWYSYNEQFF

d_call: .
clone_size: once
j_call: TRBJ1-2
v_call: TRBV15
cdr3_aa: CATSRDRGHNYGYTF

d_call: .
clone_size: .
j_call: TRBJ2-7
v_call: TRBV5-5
cdr3_aa: CASSFTESYEQYF

d_call: .
clone_size: .
j_call: TRBJ2-1
v_call: TRBV2
cdr3_aa: CASSESRAGYNEQFF

d_call: .
clone_size: .
j_call: TRBJ1-1
v_call: TRBV29-1
cdr3_aa: CSALWAGNTEAFF

d_call: .
clone_size: .
j_call: TRBJ1-5
v_call: TRBV5-6
cdr3_aa: CASSLGIGVRGNQPQHF

d_call: TRBD1
clone_size: .
j_call: TRBJ1-1
v_call: TRBV19
cdr3_aa: CASSTLQTGSQRAEAFF

d_call: TRBD1
clone_size: .
j_call: TRBJ2-7
v_call: TRBV4-1
cdr3_aa: CASSQVQGADRAYEQYF

d_call: TRBD1
clone_size: .
j_call: TRBJ1-1
v_call: TRBV28
cdr3_aa: CASRKNRGWGTEAFF